Presented here are 5 T cell receptor beta chains from one specimen sequenced in a study of radiotherapy plus CTLA-4 blockade in lung cancer. TCRdb keeps only in-frame clones here, not all; method: immunoSEQ multiplex PCR. The sample has tens of thousands of clones, 72% seen once. This specimen consisted of peripheral blood, obtained from a patient treated with radiotherapy plus ipilimumab. The receptors stem from a human donor with non-small cell lung cancer who had stable disease on radiotherapy plus ipilimumab.

This clone was detected many times. CDR3 in amino acids: CASSVGQGVGVLHF. The CDR3 DNA reads as TGTGCCAGCAGCGTGGGACAGGGCGTGGGGGTCCTCCACTTT. The chain links TRBV9 to TRBJ1-6, with TRBD1 matching over 9 bases. The germline V gene encodes CDR1 SGDLS and CDR2 YYNGEE. The CDR3 has 14 amino acids. The junction had 9 bases not matched to a gene; V was cut back by 2 bases and J by 15 bases.

This chain uses TRBV30 with TRBJ1-6, with TRBD1 as a possible D gene (6 bases). The germline V and J ends were trimmed by 6 bases and 7 bases, with 13 bases remaining between them. This CDR3 is 13 amino acids long. The germline CDR1 and CDR2 sequences are GTSNPN and SVGIG (reference sequence). CDR3 residues: CACRRQANSPLHF. DNA for the CDR3: TGTGCCTGTCGGAGACAGGCCAATTCACCCCTCCACTTT.

This clone was counted ten times or more. This chain links TRBV27 with TRBJ2-2; D call uncertain. The germline V and J ends were trimmed by 7 bases and 5 bases, with 11 bases remaining between them. The CDR3 extends over 13 amino acids. Germline-derived CDR1 and CDR2 are MNHEY and SMNVEV (reference sequence). The CDR3 nucleotides read TGTGCCAGCACGGCAGGCGCTACCGGGGAGCTGTTTTTT. Translation: CASTAGATGELFF.

The chain recombines TRBV15 with TRBJ2-2; D may be TRBD2 (7 bases). Germline V gene lookup returns CDR1 LNHNV and CDR2 YYDKDF (reference sequence). V was shortened by 5 bases and J by 0 bases, with 10 bases between the two germline ends. This CDR3 has 15 amino acids. CDR3 nucleotides: TGTGCCACCAGCTCCGGGGGGCCGAACACCGGGGAGCTGTTTTTT. This translates into CATSSGGPNTGELFF. The entire variable domain, with the rest obtained from reference TRBV15 and TRBJ2-2, is as follows: DAMVIQNPRYQVTQFGKPVTLSCSQTLNHNVMYWYQQKSSQAPKLLFHYYDKDFNNEADTPDNFQSRRPNTSFCFLDIRSPGLGDTAMYLCATSSGGPNTGELFFGEGSRLTVL.

This chain links TRBV5-4 with TRBJ2-5, with a possible D match to TRBD1 (6 bases). Germline V gives CDR1 SGHNT, CDR2 YYREEE (reference sequence). V lost 4 bases and J 4 bases, leaving 11 bases between the germline ends. This CDR3 is built from 13 residues. CDR3: CASSRDTVETQYF. In DNA, the CDR3 is TGTGCCAGCAGCAGGGACACTGTAGAGACCCAGTACTTC.